A selection of T cell receptor beta chains follows, all from one sample in a study of T cell responses to AZD1222 COVID-19 vaccine. The table came from immunoSEQ multiplex PCR; TCRdb's copy has only in-frame clones and leaves some out. The sample shows 80,000 to 100,000 clones, 88% of them seen only once. The specimen comprised peripheral blood, sampled on day 0 of AZD1222 vaccination. These TCRs come from an adult in good health. CDR3s include the opening cysteine and the closing phenylalanine or tryptophan. Each record gives: J gene, V gene, D gene, clone size, CDR3 protein, CDR3 DNA. The D gene is left open where the match is weak. Rows give clone size only sometimes, using once, few, many, or a class for an expanded clone.

>TRBJ1-2|TRBV5-8|NA|NA
CASSLQGAYNYGYTF
TGTGCCAGCAGCTTACAGGGAGCCTACAACTATGGCTACACCTTC
>TRBJ1-2|TRBV2|NA|NA
CASSDALEGYSGYTF
TGTGCCAGCAGTGACGCCCTTGAGGGATATAGTGGCTACACCTTC
>TRBJ1-1|TRBV28|NA|NA
CASKRLRDTEAFF
TGTGCCAGCAAGCGCCTCAGGGACACTGAAGCTTTCTTT
>TRBJ2-1|TRBV11-2|TRBD2|NA
CASSLETEREDYNEQFF
TGTGCCAGCAGCTTAGAAACTGAGCGGGAGGACTACAATGAGCAGTTCTTC
>TRBJ2-7|TRBV19|NA|NA
CASTPGSSYEQYF
TGTGCCAGCACGCCCGGGAGCTCCTACGAGCAGTACTTC
>TRBJ2-7|TRBV19|NA|NA
CASSIGGTSREQYF
TGTGCCAGTAGTATAGGGGGGACTTCCCGCGAGCAGTACTTC
>TRBJ1-6|TRBV20-1|NA|NA
CSAGDGSPLHF
TGCAGTGCTGGGGATGGGTCACCCCTCCACTTT
>TRBJ2-2|TRBV3-1/TRBV3-2|NA|NA
CASSQGRSNTGELFF
TGTGCCAGCAGCCAAGGACGCTCGAACACCGGGGAGCTGTTTTTT
>TRBJ2-5|TRBV24-1|NA|NA
CATSDPRGLRETQYF
TGTGCCACCAGTGACCCTAGGGGCCTTAGGGAGACCCAGTACTTC
>TRBJ1-6|TRBV18|NA|once
CASSRDSNSPLHF
TGTGCCAGCTCACGAGACAGCAATTCACCCCTCCACTTT
>TRBJ2-1|TRBV9|NA|NA
CASSDSGGLGNEQFF
TGTGCCAGCAGTGATTCAGGGGGACTGGGAAATGAGCAGTTCTTC
>TRBJ1-1|TRBV6-1|NA|NA
CASSDWYAGTGEGVAEAFF
TGTGCCAGCAGTGATTGGTACGCCGGGACGGGGGAAGGGGTGGCTGAAGCTTTCTTT
>TRBJ1-2|TRBV7-9|NA|NA
CASSLSFGYTF
TGTGCCAGCAGCTTGTCGTTCGGCTACACCTTC
>TRBJ2-7|TRBV11-3|TRBD2|NA
CASGKPGLAGPQVPYEQYF
TGTGCCAGCGGGAAACCGGGACTAGCGGGACCCCAAGTCCCGTACGAGCAGTACTTC
>TRBJ2-5|TRBV7-3|NA|NA
CASSAGPVETQYF
TGTGCCAGTTCGGCGGGGCCAGTGGAGACCCAGTACTTC
>TRBJ2-1|TRBV24-1|NA|NA
CATSDFQVNEQFF
TGTGCCACCAGTGATTTTCAGGTTAATGAGCAGTTCTTC
>TRBJ2-5|TRBV19|NA|NA
CASIHRGGGETQYF
TGTGCCAGTATCCACAGGGGAGGGGGCGAGACCCAGTACTTC
>TRBJ2-7|TRBV6-4|TRBD1|NA
CASSVDRGPTYEQYF
TGTGCCAGCAGTGTTGACAGGGGTCCAACCTACGAGCAGTACTTC
>TRBJ2-1|TRBV28|TRBD2|NA
CASSPVPSRPAGESSYNEQFF
TGTGCCAGCAGTCCCGTACCGTCCAGACCAGCGGGGGAAAGCTCCTACAATGAGCAGTTCTTC
>TRBJ1-2|TRBV29-1|TRBD1|NA
CSVKDRGWYGYTF
TGCAGCGTTAAGGACAGGGGGTGGTATGGCTACACCTTC
>TRBJ1-5|TRBV7-2|NA|once
CASSPSRDQPQHF
TGTGCCAGCAGCCCTAGCAGGGATCAGCCCCAGCATTTT
>TRBJ2-2|TRBV5-1|NA|once
CASSLVSGELFF
TGCGCCAGCAGCTTGGTTTCCGGGGAGCTGTTTTTT
>TRBJ2-1|TRBV6-5|TRBD2|NA
CASSTGGRDNEQFF
TGTGCCAGCAGTACGGGGGGTAGGGATAATGAGCAGTTCTTC